This T cell receptor beta chain was captured in a study of molecular identifiers for immune sequencing clone quantification. Study-level information: Five aliquots were made in replicates from the RNA of roughly 21,000 or 96,000 naive CD8 cells, and four were sequenced. The study's findings and limits: Beyond 20 RNA copies, clones held over 98% of effector molecules, compared with under 1% in naive cells.

Sorting selected naive CD8 T cells with a CD8+CD4-CCR7+CD45RA+ phenotype. This CDR3 is built from 13 residues. With 5 bases clipped from V and 6 bases from J, the junction kept 3 bases outside the gene matches. CDR1 and CDR2 (germline): SGHVS, FNYEAQ. TCRdb re-called the PCR reads with MiXCR, one entry per CDR3 protein. The top ten hold less than 10% of the sample, which has 100,000 or so distinct CDR3 sequences, under 40% seen once. This clonotype turned up a few times. Its cognate antigen is unknown. The sequenced material came from naive CD8+ T cells from blood, with Jurkat cell RNA spiked in. Subset described: FACS-sorted CD8+CD4-CCR7+CD45RA+ naive T cells. This receptor was identified in a human donor in good health. Some libraries in this study had Jurkat cell RNA spiked in. The chain links TRBV7-6 to TRBJ2-1; 8 bases match TRBD1. The CDR3 loop reads CASSRTGGNEQFF. In DNA form, the CDR3 reads TGTGCCAGCAGCCGAACAGGGGGCAATGAGCAGTTCTTC.